The T cell receptor (beta chain) described here comes from a study of T cell responses to AZD1222 COVID-19 vaccine. CDR1 is SGHAT and CDR2 is FQNNGV in the germline V gene. Germline trimming cut 4 bases from V and 4 bases from J; bases unmatched to any gene: 12. The CDR3 spans 19 residues. General study results and limits: Reportedly, nearly half of unique spike TCRs recognized epitopes outside B.1.351/B.1.1.7 mutations. Regions 160-218 and 743-854 dominated among vaccine-associated CD4 TCRs spanning spike.

A remark on this clone: Antigen: not known.

Repertoires were generated with immunoSEQ multiplex PCR, while TCRdb's copy carries only in-frame clones and drops some. The sample records roughly 120,000 clones, just over 90% being singletons. This TCR derives from an adult who received the AZD1222 COVID-19 vaccine. The sample was peripheral blood, taken 28 days after the second AZD1222 dose. V usage is TRBV11-2 and J usage is TRBJ2-1; 14 bases align to TRBD2. The CDR3 bases are TGTGCCAGCAGCTCCTCCAGACTAGCGGGGGGGCCAAGGTACAATGAGCAGTTCTTC. Its protein product is CASSSSRLAGGPRYNEQFF. Complete variable domain (other parts from reference TRBV11-2 and TRBJ2-1): EAGVAQSPRYKIIEKRQSVAFWCNPISGHATLYWYQQILGQGPKLLIQFQNNGVVDDSQLPKDRFSAERLKGVDSTLKIQPAKLEDSAVYLCASSSSRLAGGPRYNEQFFGPGTRLTVL.